The 15 T cell receptor beta chains listed next were all sequenced from one sample in a study of beta chain features in type 1 diabetes. Findings and caveats of the study: For Type 1 diabetes patients, all four CD4+ subsets carried TCRB CDR3s that were moderately but significantly shorter.

Their antigen targets remain unknown. Expressed TCRB transcripts were sequenced because the entire RNA isolate underwent reverse transcription. TCRdb keeps only in-frame clones here, not all; method: immunoSEQ multiplex PCR. The table shows around 150,000 clones, with around 10% occurring only once. Sequencing was done on a sample of central memory CD4+ T cells from blood. All receptors derive from a man under 40 with type 1 diabetes.

The CDR3 is CAYTRQVEAFF. CDR3 DNA: TGTGCCTATACTAGACAGGTCGAAGCTTTCTTT. The chain combines TRBV30 with TRBJ1-1; weak D call: TRBD1 (6 bases). The V gene's germline CDR1 is GTSNPN and CDR2 SVGIG (reference sequence). The CDR3 extends over 11 amino acids. V lost 7 bases, J lost 8 bases, and 14 bases lay in between.

This clone has just a few counts. V gene TRBV29-1 combines with J gene TRBJ1-2, with D hard to call. This CDR3 comprises 11 residues. Germline lookup yields CDR1 SQVTM and CDR2 ANQGSEA. Trimming took off 7 bases at V and 5 bases at J, with 11 bases between the two ends. In nucleotides, the CDR3 is TGCAGCGCTCACCTCGGGTATGGCTACACCTTC. It yields the protein CSAHLGYGYTF.

This clone was recorded a few times. The chain links TRBV2 to TRBJ1-4, with D maybe TRBD1 (5 bases). Per the germline V gene, CDR1 is SNHLY and CDR2 is FYNNEI. Trimming stripped 4 bases from V and 8 bases from J, with 11 bases between. The CDR3 has 13 residues. The CDR3 DNA sequence: TGTGCCAGCAGTGTGGGGCCCTGGGAAAAACTGTTTTTT. Residues: CASSVGPWEKLFF.

This chain connects TRBV5-1 to TRBJ2-3; D is unclear. Trimming took off 1 base at V and 1 base at J, with 10 bases between the two ends. Germline V lookup: CDR1 SGHRS, CDR2 YFSETQ. The CDR3 sequence is 15 residues long. The CDR3 region is CASSLQAPRTDTQYF. The CDR3 DNA is TGCGCCAGCAGCTTGCAGGCACCTCGCACAGATACGCAGTATTTT.

This clone has just a few counts. V gene TRBV11-2 combines with J gene TRBJ2-7; D is uncertain. The ends were cut back, 1 base at V and 0 bases at J, with 7 bases in the middle. The CDR3 has 14 residues. Germline V gene lookup returns CDR1 SGHAT and CDR2 FQNNGV. Here the CDR3 DNA reads TGTGCCAGCAGCTTAGCCTTTCTCTCCTACGAGCAGTACTTC. It translates to CASSLAFLSYEQYF.

A few counts support this clone. The chain carries TRBV5-4 and TRBJ2-5; 8 bases align to TRBD1. The CDR3 consists of 14 residues. V was pared by 0 bases and J by 4 bases, with 2 bases of the junction left unmatched. Germline V gene lookup returns CDR1 SGHNT and CDR2 YYREEE (reference sequence). The CDR3 DNA reads as TGTGCCAGCAGCTTGGACACAGGGGGAGAGACCCAGTACTTC. Its protein product is CASSLDTGGETQYF.

The chain combines TRBV7-9 with TRBJ2-2, with 9 bases matching TRBD2. In germline, CDR1 is SEHNR, CDR2 FQNEAQ (reference sequence). There are 14 residues in the CDR3. V lost 8 bases and J lost 5; bases outside the gene matches: 6. The DNA for the CDR3 is TGTGCCAGCCCGGGACTAGCAATTACCGGGGAGCTGTTTTTT. Translated, it gives CASPGLAITGELFF.

V usage is TRBV27 and J usage is TRBJ2-1; the match to TRBD1 covers 7 bases. The CDR3 runs 15 residues. CDR1 MNHEY and CDR2 SMNVEV come from the germline V gene (reference sequence). J was trimmed by 4 bases and V by 3 bases; bases with no gene match: 6. In nucleotides, the CDR3 is TGTGCCAGCAGTTTTCGGGACAGCATATACAATGAGCAGTTCTTC. Translating it yields CASSFRDSIYNEQFF.

This rearrangement joins TRBV14 to TRBJ2-5, with D hard to call. Germline-derived CDR1 and CDR2 are SGHDN and FVKESK. V was pared by 4 bases and J by 3 bases, with 9 bases between. The length of the CDR3 is 13 residues. DNA of the CDR3: TGTGCCAGCAGCCTCCGTACGGAAGAGACCCAGTACTTC. Its translation: CASSLRTEETQYF.

This clone has a handful of counts. This chain links TRBV11-2 with TRBJ2-3; D gene unclear. This CDR3 has 16 amino acids. V was clipped by 5 bases and J by 0 bases, with 15 bases between them. Per the germline V gene, CDR1 is SGHAT and CDR2 is FQNNGV. Here the CDR3 reads CASSTRSGVSTDTQYF. The DNA for the CDR3 is TGTGCCAGCAGCACACGGAGTGGTGTTAGCACAGATACGCAGTATTTT.

The rearrangement joins TRBV6-1 to TRBJ2-7; the D is unclear. The V and J ends lost 4 bases and 4 bases respectively, with 8 bases between them. CDR3 size: 12 residues. Per the germline V gene, CDR1 is MNHNS and CDR2 is SASEGT. Written as DNA, the CDR3 is TGTGCCAGCAGTGGAGGATTTTACGAGCAGTACTTC. Protein: CASSGGFYEQYF.

The chain recombines TRBV28 with TRBJ1-4; D perhaps matches TRBD1 (6 bases). V lost 5 bases to trimming and J lost 8 bases, with 15 bases between them. Germline V gives CDR1 MDHEN, CDR2 SYDVKM. The CDR3 spans 14 residues. CDR3: CASSLRGFGEKLFF. Written as DNA, the CDR3 is TGTGCCAGCAGTCTCAGGGGTTTCGGGGAAAAACTGTTTTTT.

This chain uses TRBV5-1 with TRBJ1-1; D gene uncertain. This CDR3 is built from 14 residues. V lost 4 bases and J lost 3, with 13 bases in between. The germline V gene has CDR1 SGHRS and CDR2 YFSETQ. DNA for the CDR3: TGCGCCAGCAGCCCCGGGTCCCGAGACACTGAAGCTTTCTTT. This sequence encodes CASSPGSRDTEAFF. The entire variable domain, with the rest obtained from reference TRBV5-1 and TRBJ1-1, is as follows: KAGVTQTPRYLIKTRGQQVTLSCSPISGHRSVSWYQQTPGQGLQFLFEYFSETQRNKGNFPGRFSGRQFSNSRSEMNVSTLELGDSALYLCASSPGSRDTEAFFGQGTRLTVV.

The chain joins TRBV5-1 to TRBJ1-1; possibly TRBD1 for D (5 bases). The germline gives CDR1 SGHRS, CDR2 YFSETQ. V lost 4 bases and J lost 0, with 16 bases in between. The CDR3 totals 16 residues. CDR3 protein: CASSHGGVRMNTEAFF. The CDR3 coding sequence is TGCGCCAGCAGCCACGGAGGGGTTAGGATGAACACTGAAGCTTTCTTT.

This clone was recorded a few times. The genes are TRBV5-1 and TRBJ2-1; tentatively, D is TRBD1 (6 bases). The CDR3 runs 16 residues. V lost 4 bases and J lost 0, with 14 bases in between. The germline gives CDR1 SGHRS, CDR2 YFSETQ. This CDR3 is CASSRAPGVSYNEQFF. CDR3 nucleotides: TGCGCCAGCAGCAGGGCCCCAGGGGTCTCCTACAATGAGCAGTTCTTC.